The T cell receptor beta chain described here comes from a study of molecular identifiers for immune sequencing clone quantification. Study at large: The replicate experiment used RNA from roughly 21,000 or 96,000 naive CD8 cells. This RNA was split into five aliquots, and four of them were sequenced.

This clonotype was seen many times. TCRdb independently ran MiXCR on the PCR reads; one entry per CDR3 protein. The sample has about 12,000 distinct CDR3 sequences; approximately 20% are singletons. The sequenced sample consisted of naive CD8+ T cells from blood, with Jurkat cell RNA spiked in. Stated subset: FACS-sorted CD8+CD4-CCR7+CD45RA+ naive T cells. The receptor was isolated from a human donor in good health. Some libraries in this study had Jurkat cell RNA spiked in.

This CDR3 is CASSYSISTGDYGYTF. The CDR3 DNA is TGTGCCAGCAGTTACTCGATTTCGACAGGGGACTATGGCTACACCTTC. V usage is TRBV6-2 or TRBV6-3 and J usage is TRBJ1-2; 8 nucleotides agree with TRBD1. Per the germline V gene, CDR1 is MNHEY and CDR2 is SVGEGT. This CDR3 spans 16 amino acids. V was clipped by 0 bases and J by 3 bases; unmatched bases: 6.